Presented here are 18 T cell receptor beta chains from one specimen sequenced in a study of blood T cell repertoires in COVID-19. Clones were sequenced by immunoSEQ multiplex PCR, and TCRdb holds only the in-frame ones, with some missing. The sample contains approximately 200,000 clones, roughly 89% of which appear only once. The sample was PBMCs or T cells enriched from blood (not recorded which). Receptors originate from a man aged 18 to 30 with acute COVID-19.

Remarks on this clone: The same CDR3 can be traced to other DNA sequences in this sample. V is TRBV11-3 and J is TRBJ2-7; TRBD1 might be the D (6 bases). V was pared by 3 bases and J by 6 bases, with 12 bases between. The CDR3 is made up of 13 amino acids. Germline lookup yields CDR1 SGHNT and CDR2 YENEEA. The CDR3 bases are TGTGCCAGCAGCTTGACAGGAGGCGGCGAGCAGTACTTC. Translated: CASSLTGGGEQYF.

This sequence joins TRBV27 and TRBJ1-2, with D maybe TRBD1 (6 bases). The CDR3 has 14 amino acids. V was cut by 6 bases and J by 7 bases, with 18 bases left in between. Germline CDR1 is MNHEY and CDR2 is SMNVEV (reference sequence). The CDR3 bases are TGTGCCAGCAGGCCGGGGTCGGGGGGCATTGGCTACACCTTC. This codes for CASRPGSGGIGYTF.

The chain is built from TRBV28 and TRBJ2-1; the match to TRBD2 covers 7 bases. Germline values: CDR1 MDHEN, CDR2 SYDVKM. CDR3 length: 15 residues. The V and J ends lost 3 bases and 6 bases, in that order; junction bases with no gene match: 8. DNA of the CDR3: TGTGCCAGCAGTTTGGGAGGGAGGGCCTTCAATGAGCAGTTCTTC. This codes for CASSLGGRAFNEQFF.

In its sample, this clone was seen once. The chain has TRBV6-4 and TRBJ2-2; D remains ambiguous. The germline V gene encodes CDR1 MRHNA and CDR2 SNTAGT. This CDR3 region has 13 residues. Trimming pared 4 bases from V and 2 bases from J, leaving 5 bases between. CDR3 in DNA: TGTGCCAGCAGTGCCAGTAACACCGGGGAGCTGTTTTTT. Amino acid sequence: CASSASNTGELFF.

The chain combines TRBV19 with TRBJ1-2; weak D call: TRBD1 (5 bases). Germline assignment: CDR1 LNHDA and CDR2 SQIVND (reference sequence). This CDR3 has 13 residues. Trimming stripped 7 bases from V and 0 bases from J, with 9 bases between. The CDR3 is CASNQGANYGYTF. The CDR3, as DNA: TGTGCCAGTAATCAGGGCGCTAACTATGGCTACACCTTC.

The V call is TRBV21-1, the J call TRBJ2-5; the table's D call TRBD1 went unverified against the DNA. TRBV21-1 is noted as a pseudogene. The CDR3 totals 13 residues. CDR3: CASSSDSKETQYF. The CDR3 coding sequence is TGTGCCAGCAGCTCGGACAGCAAAGAGACCCAGTACTTC.

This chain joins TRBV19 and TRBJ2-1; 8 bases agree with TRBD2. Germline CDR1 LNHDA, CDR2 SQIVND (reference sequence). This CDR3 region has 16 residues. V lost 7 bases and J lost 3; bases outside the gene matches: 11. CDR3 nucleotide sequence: TGTGCCAGTACCCCGCGGGGGGACCCAAACTACAATGAGCAGTTCTTC. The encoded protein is CASTPRGDPNYNEQFF.

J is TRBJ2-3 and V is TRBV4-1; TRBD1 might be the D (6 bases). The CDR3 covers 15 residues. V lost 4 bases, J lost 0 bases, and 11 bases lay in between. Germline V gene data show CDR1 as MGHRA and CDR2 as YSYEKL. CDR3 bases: TGCGCCAGCAGCCCTCAGGGACATAGCACAGATACGCAGTATTTT. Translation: CASSPQGHSTDTQYF.

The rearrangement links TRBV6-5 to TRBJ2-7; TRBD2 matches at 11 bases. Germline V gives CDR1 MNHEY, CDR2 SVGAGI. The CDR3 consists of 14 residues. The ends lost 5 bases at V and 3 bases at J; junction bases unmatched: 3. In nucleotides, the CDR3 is TGTGCCAGCAGTACTCTAGCGGGAGGCTACGAGCAGTACTTC. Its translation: CASSTLAGGYEQYF.

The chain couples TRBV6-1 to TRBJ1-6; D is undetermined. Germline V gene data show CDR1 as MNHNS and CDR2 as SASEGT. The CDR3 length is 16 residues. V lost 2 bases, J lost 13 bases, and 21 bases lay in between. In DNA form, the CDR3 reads TGTGCCAGCAGTGAATCGGTAATTTTCGGGGTAATGCCCCTCCACTTT. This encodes CASSESVIFGVMPLHF.

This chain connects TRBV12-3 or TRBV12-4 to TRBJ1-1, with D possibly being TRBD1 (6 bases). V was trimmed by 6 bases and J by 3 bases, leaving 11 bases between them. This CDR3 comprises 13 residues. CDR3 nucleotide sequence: TGTGCCAGCAGCCGTGACAGGTACACTGAAGCTTTCTTT. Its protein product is CASSRDRYTEAFF.

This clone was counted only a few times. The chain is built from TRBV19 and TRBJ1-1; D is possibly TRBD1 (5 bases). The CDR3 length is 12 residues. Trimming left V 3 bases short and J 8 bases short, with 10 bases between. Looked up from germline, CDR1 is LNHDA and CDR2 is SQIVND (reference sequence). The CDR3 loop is CASSIWGREAFF. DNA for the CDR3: TGTGCCAGTAGTATCTGGGGCCGGGAAGCTTTCTTT.

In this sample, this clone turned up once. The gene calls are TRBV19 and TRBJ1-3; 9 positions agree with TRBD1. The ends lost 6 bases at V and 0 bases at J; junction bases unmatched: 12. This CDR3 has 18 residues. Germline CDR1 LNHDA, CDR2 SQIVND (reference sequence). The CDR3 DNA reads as TGTGCCAGTAGAGGACAGGGGTCTCAATGGAGCTCTGGAAACACCATATATTTT. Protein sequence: CASRGQGSQWSSGNTIYF.

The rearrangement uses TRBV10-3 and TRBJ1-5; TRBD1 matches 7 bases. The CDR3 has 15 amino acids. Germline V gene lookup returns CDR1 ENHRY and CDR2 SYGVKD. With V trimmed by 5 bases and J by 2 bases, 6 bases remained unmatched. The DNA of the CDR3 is TGTGCCATCAGTACAGGGGAAGGGGGCAATCAGCCCCAGCATTTT. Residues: CAISTGEGGNQPQHF.

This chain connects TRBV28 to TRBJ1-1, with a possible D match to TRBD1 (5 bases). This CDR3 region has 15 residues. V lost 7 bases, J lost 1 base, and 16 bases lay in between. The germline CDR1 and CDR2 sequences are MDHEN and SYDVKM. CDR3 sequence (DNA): TGTGCCAGCACGGGGGGTAGCGCTGGGAACACTGAAGCTTTCTTT. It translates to CASTGGSAGNTEAFF.

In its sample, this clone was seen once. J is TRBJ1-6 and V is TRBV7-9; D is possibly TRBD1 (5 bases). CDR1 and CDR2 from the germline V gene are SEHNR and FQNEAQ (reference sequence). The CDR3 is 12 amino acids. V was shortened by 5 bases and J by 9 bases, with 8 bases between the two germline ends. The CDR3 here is CASSAGGSPLHF. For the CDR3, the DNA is TGTGCCAGCAGCGCCGGGGGTTCACCCCTCCACTTT.

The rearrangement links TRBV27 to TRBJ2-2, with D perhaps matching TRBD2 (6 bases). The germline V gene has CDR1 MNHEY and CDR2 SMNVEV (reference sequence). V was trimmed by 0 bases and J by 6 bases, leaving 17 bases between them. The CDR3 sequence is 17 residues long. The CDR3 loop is CASSLSAGPGPPGELFF. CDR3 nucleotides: TGTGCCAGCAGTTTATCTGCGGGACCCGGGCCCCCCGGGGAGCTGTTTTTT.

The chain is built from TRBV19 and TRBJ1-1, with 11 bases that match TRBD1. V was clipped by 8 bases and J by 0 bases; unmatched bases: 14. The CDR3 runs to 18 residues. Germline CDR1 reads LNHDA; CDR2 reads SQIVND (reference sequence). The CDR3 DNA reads TGTGCCAGTTCTCTGGGACAGGGGGAACTCGGAATGAACACTGAAGCTTTCTTT. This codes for CASSLGQGELGMNTEAFF.